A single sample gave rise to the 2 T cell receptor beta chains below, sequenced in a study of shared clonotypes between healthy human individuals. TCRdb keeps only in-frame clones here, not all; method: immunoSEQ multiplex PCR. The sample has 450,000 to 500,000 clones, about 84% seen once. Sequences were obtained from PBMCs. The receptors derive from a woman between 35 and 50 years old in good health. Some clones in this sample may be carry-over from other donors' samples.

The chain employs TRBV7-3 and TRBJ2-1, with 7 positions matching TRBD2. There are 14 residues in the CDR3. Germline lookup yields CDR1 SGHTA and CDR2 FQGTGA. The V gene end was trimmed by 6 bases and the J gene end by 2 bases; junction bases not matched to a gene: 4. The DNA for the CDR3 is TGTGCCAGCAGACTTCTAGCGGCCTACAATGAGCAGTTCTTC. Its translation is CASRLLAAYNEQFF. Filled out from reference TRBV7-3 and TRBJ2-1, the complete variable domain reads GAGVSQTPSNKVTEKGKYVELRCDPISGHTALYWYRQSLGQGPEFLIYFQGTGAADDSGLPNDRFFAVRPEGSVSTLKIQRTERGDSAVYLCASRLLAAYNEQFFGPGTRLTVL.

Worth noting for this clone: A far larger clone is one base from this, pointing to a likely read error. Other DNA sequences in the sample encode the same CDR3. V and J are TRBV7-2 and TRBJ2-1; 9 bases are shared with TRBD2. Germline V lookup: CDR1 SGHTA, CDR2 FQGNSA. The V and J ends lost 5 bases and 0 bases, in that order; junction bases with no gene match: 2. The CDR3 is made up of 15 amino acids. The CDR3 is CASSLSGSSYNEQFF. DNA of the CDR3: TGTGCCAGCAGCCTTAGCGGGAGCTCCTACAATGAGCAGTTCTTC. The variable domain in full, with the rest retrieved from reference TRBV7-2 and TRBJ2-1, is GAGVSQSPSNKVTEKGKDVELRCDPISGHTALYWYRQSLGQGLEFLIYFQGNSAPDKSGLPSDRFSAERTGGSVSTLTIQRTQQEDSAVYLCASSLSGSSYNEQFFGPGTRLTVL.